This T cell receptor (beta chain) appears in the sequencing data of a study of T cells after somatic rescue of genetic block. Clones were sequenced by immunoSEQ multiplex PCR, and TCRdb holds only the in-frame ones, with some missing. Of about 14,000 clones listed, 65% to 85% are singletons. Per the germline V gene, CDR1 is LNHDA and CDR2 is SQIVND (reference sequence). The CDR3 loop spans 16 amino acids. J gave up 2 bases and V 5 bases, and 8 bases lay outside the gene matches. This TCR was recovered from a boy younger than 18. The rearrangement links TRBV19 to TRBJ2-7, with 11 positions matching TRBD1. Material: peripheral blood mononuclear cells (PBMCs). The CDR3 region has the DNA TGTGCCAGTAGTCCTCGACCGGGACAGGGGGCCTACGAGCAGTACTTC. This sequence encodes CASSPRPGQGAYEQYF.